The T cell receptor (beta chain) described here comes from a study of blood T cell repertoires in COVID-19. Across the study: Nucleic acid was either cDNA or gDNA, and it came from T cells, B-cell-depleted T cells, or PBMCs.

This clone was counted only a few times. Profiling relied on immunoSEQ multiplex PCR, and the TCRdb table lists in-frame clones only, not all of them. The sample holds 200,000 to 300,000 clones, 70% to 90% seen once. V was shortened by 4 bases and J by 3 bases, with 13 bases between the two germline ends. CDR3 length: 15 amino acids. The germline gives CDR1 SGHTA, CDR2 FQGNSA. The sequenced material came from peripheral blood. This rearrangement joins TRBV7-2 to TRBJ1-3; no clear D gene. This TCR was sampled from a woman in her 70s with active or convalescent COVID-19. CDR3 region: CASSSPGLGGNTIYF. The DNA for the CDR3 is TGTGCCAGCAGCTCGCCCGGGTTAGGTGGAAACACCATATATTTT. The whole variable domain, filled in from reference TRBV7-2 and TRBJ1-3, reads GAGVSQSPSNKVTEKGKDVELRCDPISGHTALYWYRQSLGQGLEFLIYFQGNSAPDKSGLPSDRFSAERTGGSVSTLTIQRTQQEDSAVYLCASSSPGLGGNTIYFGEGSWLTVV.